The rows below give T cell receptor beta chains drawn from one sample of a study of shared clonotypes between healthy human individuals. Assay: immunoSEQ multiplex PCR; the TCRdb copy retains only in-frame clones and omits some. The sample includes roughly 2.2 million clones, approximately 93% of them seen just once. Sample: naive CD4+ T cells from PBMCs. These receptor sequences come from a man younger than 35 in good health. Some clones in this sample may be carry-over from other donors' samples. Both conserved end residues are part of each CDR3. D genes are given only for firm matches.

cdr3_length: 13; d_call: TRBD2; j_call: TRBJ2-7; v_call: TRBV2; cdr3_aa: CASEGTKAYEQYF
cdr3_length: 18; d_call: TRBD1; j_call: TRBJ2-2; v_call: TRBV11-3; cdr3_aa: CASSLGQGKAPGTGELFF
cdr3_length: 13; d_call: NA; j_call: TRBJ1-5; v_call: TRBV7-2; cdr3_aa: CASSLRLSQPQHF
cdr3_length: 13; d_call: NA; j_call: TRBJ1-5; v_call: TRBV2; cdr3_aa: CASSGESNQPQHF
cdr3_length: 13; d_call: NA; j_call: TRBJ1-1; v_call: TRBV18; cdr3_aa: CASSSTVNTEAFF
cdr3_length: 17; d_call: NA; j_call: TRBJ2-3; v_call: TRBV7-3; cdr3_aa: CASSLTLRGSGTDTQYF
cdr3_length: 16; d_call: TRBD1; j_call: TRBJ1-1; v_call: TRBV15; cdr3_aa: CATSGAPGQGNTEAFF
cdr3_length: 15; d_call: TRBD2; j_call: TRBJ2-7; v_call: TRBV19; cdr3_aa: CASSKAGGPSYEQYF
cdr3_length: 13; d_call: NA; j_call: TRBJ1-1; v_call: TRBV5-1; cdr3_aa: CASSLGGSAEAFF
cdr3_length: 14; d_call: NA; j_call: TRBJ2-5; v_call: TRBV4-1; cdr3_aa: CASSQDYRKETQYF
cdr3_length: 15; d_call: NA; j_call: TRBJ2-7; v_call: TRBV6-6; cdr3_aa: CASRRGRDTSYEQYF
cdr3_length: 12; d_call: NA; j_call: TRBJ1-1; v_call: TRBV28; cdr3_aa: CASSLQLSEAFF
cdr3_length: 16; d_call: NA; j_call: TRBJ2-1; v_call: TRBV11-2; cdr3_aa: CASSFNPTSPRNEQFF
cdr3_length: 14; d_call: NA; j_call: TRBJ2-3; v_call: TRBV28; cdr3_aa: CASSSTSVIDTQYF
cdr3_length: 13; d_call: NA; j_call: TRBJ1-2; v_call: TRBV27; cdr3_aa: CASRFDRHYGYTF
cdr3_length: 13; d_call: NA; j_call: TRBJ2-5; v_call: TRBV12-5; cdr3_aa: CASGFSGQETQYF
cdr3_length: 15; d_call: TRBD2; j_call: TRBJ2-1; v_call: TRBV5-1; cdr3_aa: CASSSLPGGDNEQFF
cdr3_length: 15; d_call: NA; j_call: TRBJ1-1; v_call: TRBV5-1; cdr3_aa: CASSLGPGLNTEAFF
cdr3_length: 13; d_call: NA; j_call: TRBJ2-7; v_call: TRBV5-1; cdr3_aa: CASRPGTEYEQYF
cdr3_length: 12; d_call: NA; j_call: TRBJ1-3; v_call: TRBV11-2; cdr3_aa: CASSLVRNTIYF
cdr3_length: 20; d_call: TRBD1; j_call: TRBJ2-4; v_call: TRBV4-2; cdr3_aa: CASSQELVTGGAGAKNIQYF
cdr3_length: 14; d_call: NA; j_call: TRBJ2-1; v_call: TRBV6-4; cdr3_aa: CASSVSRPYNEQFF
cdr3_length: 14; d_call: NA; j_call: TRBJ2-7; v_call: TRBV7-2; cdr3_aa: CASSLGGVAYEQYF
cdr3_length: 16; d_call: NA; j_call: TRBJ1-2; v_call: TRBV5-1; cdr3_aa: CASRQTGTRELYGYTF
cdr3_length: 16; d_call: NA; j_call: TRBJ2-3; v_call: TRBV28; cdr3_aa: CASSLWGRRGTDTQYF
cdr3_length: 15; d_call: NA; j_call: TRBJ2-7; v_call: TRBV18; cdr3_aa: CASSPSSGTPYEQYF
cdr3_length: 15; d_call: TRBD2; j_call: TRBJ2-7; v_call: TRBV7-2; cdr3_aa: CASSPGLVQSYEQYF
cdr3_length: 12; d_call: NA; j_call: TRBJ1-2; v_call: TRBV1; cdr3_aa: CTSKGQGYGYTF
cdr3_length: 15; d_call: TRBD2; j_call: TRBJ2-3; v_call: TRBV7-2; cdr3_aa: CASSSLAGTSDTQYF
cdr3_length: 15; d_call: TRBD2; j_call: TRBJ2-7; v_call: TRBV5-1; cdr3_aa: CASSFGLAGDDEQYF
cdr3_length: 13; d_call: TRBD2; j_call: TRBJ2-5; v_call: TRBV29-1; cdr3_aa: CSVGTRGGETQYF
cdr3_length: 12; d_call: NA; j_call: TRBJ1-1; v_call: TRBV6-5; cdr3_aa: CASSSSDNRAFF
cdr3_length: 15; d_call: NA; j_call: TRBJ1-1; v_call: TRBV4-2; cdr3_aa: CASSQGRASNTEAFF
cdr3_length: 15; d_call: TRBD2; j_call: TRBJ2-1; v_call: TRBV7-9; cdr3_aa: CASSLQGGSRNEQFF
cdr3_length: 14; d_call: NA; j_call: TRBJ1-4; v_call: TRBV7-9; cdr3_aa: CASSLVLGNEKLFF
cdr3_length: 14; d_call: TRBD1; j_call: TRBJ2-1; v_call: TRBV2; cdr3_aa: CASSDTGQYNEQFF
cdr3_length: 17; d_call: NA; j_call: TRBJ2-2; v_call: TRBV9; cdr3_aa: CASSVAAWGRNTGELFF
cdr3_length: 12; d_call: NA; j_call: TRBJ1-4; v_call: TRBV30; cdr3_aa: CAWRAGNEKLFF
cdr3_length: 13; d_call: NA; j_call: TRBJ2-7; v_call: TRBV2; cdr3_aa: CASKRGGEGEQYF
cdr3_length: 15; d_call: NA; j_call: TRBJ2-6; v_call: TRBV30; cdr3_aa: CAWTPGGAGANVLTF
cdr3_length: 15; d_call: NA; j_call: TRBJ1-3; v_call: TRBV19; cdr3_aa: CASSIDRIPGNTIYF
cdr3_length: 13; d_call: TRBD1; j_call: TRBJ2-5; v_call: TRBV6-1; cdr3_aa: CAIQRDRQETQYF
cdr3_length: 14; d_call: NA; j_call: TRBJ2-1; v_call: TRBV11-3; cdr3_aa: CASSLGRDGGEQFF
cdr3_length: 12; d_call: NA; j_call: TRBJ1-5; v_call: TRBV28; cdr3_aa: CASNGLHQPQHF
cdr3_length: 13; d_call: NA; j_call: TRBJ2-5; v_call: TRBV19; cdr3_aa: CASSIPGQETQYF
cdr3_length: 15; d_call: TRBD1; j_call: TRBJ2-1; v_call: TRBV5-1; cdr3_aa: CASSSTGGSNNEQFF
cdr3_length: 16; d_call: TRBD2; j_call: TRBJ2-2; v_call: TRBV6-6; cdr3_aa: CASLPGLAGGTGELFF
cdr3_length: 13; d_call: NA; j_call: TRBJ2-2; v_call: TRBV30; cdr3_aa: CAWNRDYTGELFF
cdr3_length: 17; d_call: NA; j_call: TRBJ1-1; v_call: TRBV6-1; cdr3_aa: CASSELTVLITNTEAFF
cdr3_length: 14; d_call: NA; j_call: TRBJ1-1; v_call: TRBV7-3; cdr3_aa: CASSLGTSADEAFF
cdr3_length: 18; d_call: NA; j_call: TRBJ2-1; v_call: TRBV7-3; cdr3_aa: CASSLRGRGSWSYNEQFF
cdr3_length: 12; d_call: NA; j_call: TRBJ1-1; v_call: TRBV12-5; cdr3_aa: CASGSYYREAFF
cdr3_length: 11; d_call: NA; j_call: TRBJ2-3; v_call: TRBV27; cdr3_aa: CASSPTDTQYF
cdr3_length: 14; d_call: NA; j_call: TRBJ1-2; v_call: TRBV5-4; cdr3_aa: CASSLEAGPYGYTF
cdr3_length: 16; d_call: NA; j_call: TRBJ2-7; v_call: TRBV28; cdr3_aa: CASSLTSRGDSYEQYF
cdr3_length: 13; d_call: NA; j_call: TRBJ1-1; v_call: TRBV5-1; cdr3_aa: CASSGQTNTEAFF
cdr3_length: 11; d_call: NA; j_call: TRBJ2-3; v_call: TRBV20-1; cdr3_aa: CSAPRGDTQYF
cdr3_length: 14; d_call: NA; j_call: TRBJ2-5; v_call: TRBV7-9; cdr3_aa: CASSPDRGKETQYF
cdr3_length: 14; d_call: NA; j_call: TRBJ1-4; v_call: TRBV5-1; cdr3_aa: CASSRDTSNEKLFF